Following are 18 T cell receptor beta chains from one sample sequenced in a study of graft-versus-host responses after intestinal transplantation. The antigens for these receptors are not known. Using immunoSEQ multiplex PCR, the repertoire was profiled, and TCRdb retains in-frame clones only, with some absent. The repertoire consists of about 100,000 clones, with roughly nine tenths occurring once and the leading ten covering around 0.96%. This specimen consisted of unstimulated CD4+ T cells sorted from spleen or lymph node cells, obtained before intestinal transplant. The source of these receptors is a human donor who received an intestinal transplant.

This clone was found once. The chain has TRBV9 and TRBJ2-3; D is perhaps TRBD2 (7 bases). The V gene lost 4 bases and the J gene lost 3 bases, with 12 bases spanning the gap. CDR1 and CDR2 (germline): SGDLS, YYNGEE. The CDR3 totals 14 residues. CDR3 bases: TGTGCCAGCAGCCCTCGGGGGGCGACAGATACGCAGTATTTT. It encodes CASSPRGATDTQYF.

This chain uses TRBV5-1 with TRBJ2-2; no definite D call. From germline, CDR1 is SGHRS and CDR2 YFSETQ. The CDR3 runs to 15 residues. V lost 0 bases and J 7 bases, leaving 13 bases between the germline ends. The DNA for the CDR3 is TGCGCCAGCAGCTTGGGGGCGACGGTCAGCGGGGAGCTGTTTTTT. Protein: CASSLGATVSGELFF. Full variable domain (outside the CDR3, taken from reference TRBV5-1 and TRBJ2-2): KAGVTQTPRYLIKTRGQQVTLSCSPISGHRSVSWYQQTPGQGLQFLFEYFSETQRNKGNFPGRFSGRQFSNSRSEMNVSTLELGDSALYLCASSLGATVSGELFFGEGSRLTVL.

The J gene is TRBJ2-7, the V gene TRBV19; 10 positions match TRBD1. J gave up 2 bases and V 7 bases, and 8 bases lay outside the gene matches. This CDR3 spans 15 amino acids. Germline V gene lookup returns CDR1 LNHDA and CDR2 SQIVND (reference sequence). The DNA for the CDR3 is TGTGCCAGTAAGCCCAGACAGGGGGCCGCCTACGAGCAGTACTTC. Residues: CASKPRQGAAYEQYF.

The chain uses TRBV6-5 and TRBJ2-5, with D perhaps TRBD2 (6 bases). Per germline, CDR1 MNHEY and CDR2 SVGAGI. V dropped 0 bases and J dropped 5 bases, with 16 bases sitting between them. The CDR3 covers 16 residues. CDR3 protein: CASSYSGLAGKETQYF. Here the CDR3 DNA reads TGTGCCAGCAGTTACTCCGGTTTGGCGGGAAAGGAGACCCAGTACTTC.

This chain links TRBV10-3 with TRBJ2-5, with D perhaps TRBD2 (6 bases). The germline V and J ends were trimmed by 4 bases and 5 bases, with 14 bases remaining between them. The germline gives CDR1 ENHRY, CDR2 SYGVKD. The length of the CDR3 is 14 residues. For the CDR3, the DNA is TGTGCCATCAGTGGGGTTGCGGGAAGGGAGACCCAGTACTTC. Protein: CAISGVAGRETQYF.

With regard to this clone: The germline gene is not matched at one end of the junction; a read error may be the cause. The rearrangement joins TRBV15 to TRBJ2-5; the D gene is possibly TRBD1 (6 bases). Germline-derived CDR1 and CDR2 are LNHNV and YYDKDF (reference sequence). CDR3 length: 14 amino acids. The chain's CDR3 is CATSRETGQGTQYF. CDR3 coding DNA: TGTGCCACCAGCAGAGAAACAGGGCAAGGGACCCAGTACTTC.

CDR3 protein: CAWILPGQPSGLSGNTIYF. CDR3 DNA: TGTGCCTGGATCCTCCCGGGACAGCCTTCGGGTCTCTCTGGAAACACCATATATTTT. The J gene is TRBJ1-3, the V gene TRBV30, with 7 bases fitting TRBD1. Germline CDR1 reads GTSNPN; CDR2 reads SVGIG (reference sequence). J lost 0 bases, V lost 4 bases, and 18 bases had no gene match. This CDR3 is built from 19 residues.

The chain is built from TRBV7-9 and TRBJ1-4; D is unclear. The germline V and J ends were trimmed by 1 base and 1 base, with 13 bases remaining between them. The CDR3 runs to 17 residues. Germline assignment: CDR1 SEHNR and CDR2 FQNEAQ (reference sequence). The CDR3 here is CASSLVGRTETNEKLFF. The CDR3, as DNA: TGTGCCAGCAGCTTAGTTGGCAGGACGGAAACTAATGAAAAACTGTTTTTT. The full variable domain, its missing parts supplied by reference TRBV7-9 and TRBJ1-4, is DTGVSQNPRHKITKRGQNVTFRCDPISEHNRLYWYRQTLGQGPEFLTYFQNEAQLEKSRLLSDRFSAERPKGSFSTLEIQRTEQGDSAMYLCASSLVGRTETNEKLFFGSGTQLSVL.

In its sample, this clone was seen a few times. V usage is TRBV5-4 and J usage is TRBJ2-2; D remains ambiguous. Trimming left V 2 bases short and J 5 bases short, with 10 bases between. CDR1 is SGHNT and CDR2 is YYREEE in the germline V gene (reference sequence). CDR3 length equals 14 residues. The CDR3 nucleotides are TGTGCCAGCAGCTTCGGTCGTTTAACCGGGGAGCTGTTTTTT. This translates into CASSFGRLTGELFF. The variable domain in full, with the rest retrieved from reference TRBV5-4 and TRBJ2-2, is ETGVTQSPTHLIKTRGQQVTLRCSSQSGHNTVSWYQQALGQGPQFIFQYYREEENGRGNFPPRFSGLQFPNYSSELNVNALELDDSALYLCASSFGRLTGELFFGEGSRLTVL.

The chain couples TRBV5-1 to TRBJ2-7; 8 positions agree with TRBD1. Germline V gene lookup returns CDR1 SGHRS and CDR2 YFSETQ. The V segment lost 2 bases and the J segment 3 bases; nucleotides outside the gene matches: 10. CDR3 length: 16 residues. The CDR3, as DNA: TGCGCCAGCAGCTTAACCCGGGACAGGCCGAACTACGAGCAGTACTTC. This codes for CASSLTRDRPNYEQYF.

V is TRBV7-9 and J is TRBJ1-2; tentatively, D is TRBD1 (5 bases). The germline CDR1 and CDR2 sequences are SEHNR and FQNEAQ (reference sequence). The CDR3 runs to 15 residues. Trimming removed 3 bases from V and 3 bases from J, with 14 bases in between. The CDR3 loop reads CASSFGAAWDYGYTF. CDR3 DNA sequence: TGTGCCAGCAGCTTTGGGGCCGCCTGGGACTATGGCTACACCTTC.

The rearrangement joins TRBV2 to TRBJ2-5; 7 bases agree with TRBD2. The DNA end is more similar to TRBJ2-7, so the J call may be wrong. The CDR3 loop spans 15 amino acids. Germline assignment: CDR1 SNHLY and CDR2 FYNNEI. Here the CDR3 DNA reads TGTGCCAGCAGGCCACTAGCGAGCAGCTCCTACGAGCAGTACTTC. This gives the protein CASRPLASSSYEQYF.

In this sample, this clone turned up once. This rearrangement joins TRBV2 to TRBJ1-5, with a tentative D call TRBD1 (5 bases). V shed 3 bases and J shed 7 bases, with 10 bases lying between them. The CDR3 loop spans 13 amino acids. CDR1 is SNHLY, CDR2 FYNNEI, per germline. In DNA, the CDR3 is TGTGCCAGCAGTGAGGGACTTTCACAGCCCCAGCATTTT. Translating gives CASSEGLSQPQHF.

CDR3 sequence (DNA): TGTGCCAGCAGCCAAGATTACCCCCCTACCTACGAGCAGTACTTC. Encoded protein: CASSQDYPPTYEQYF. The chain has TRBV4-2 and TRBJ2-7; no reliable D call. The germline CDR1 and CDR2 sequences are LGHNA and YNFKEQ. This CDR3 region has 15 residues. The V end was cut by 0 bases, the J end by 2 bases, with 11 bases between.

The J gene is TRBJ2-1, the V gene TRBV11-2, with 7 bases fitting TRBD2. The CDR3 sequence is 17 residues long. CDR1 is SGHAT, CDR2 FQNNGV, per germline. V dropped 1 base and J dropped 0; count of bases not matched to a gene: 6. As DNA, the CDR3 is TGTGCCAGCAGCTTAGGACCGCGGGAGAGCTCCTACAATGAGCAGTTCTTC. Its protein product is CASSLGPRESSYNEQFF.

V is TRBV1 and J is TRBJ2-7; the D call of TRBD2 is as the table states it, not checked on the DNA. TRBV1 is reported as a pseudogene. The CDR3 runs 14 residues. The CDR3 is CTSSQGGGVFEQYF. Written as DNA, the CDR3 is TGCACCAGCAGCCAGGGGGGAGGGGTCTTCGAGCAGTACTTC.

The V call is TRBV6-6, the J call TRBJ2-2, with D perhaps TRBD1 (5 bases). Germline V gene data show CDR1 as MNHNY and CDR2 as SVGAGI (reference sequence). This CDR3 contains 14 residues. The ends were cut back, 8 bases at V and 5 bases at J, with 15 bases in the middle. The CDR3 spells CASRWGSMTGELFF. The CDR3 DNA reads as TGTGCCAGCCGTTGGGGCAGCATGACCGGGGAGCTGTTTTTT.

The count of this clone is one. The chain carries TRBV7-2 and TRBJ2-1; D is unclear. The germline gives CDR1 SGHTA, CDR2 FQGNSA. V dropped 0 bases and J dropped 8 bases, with 14 bases sitting between them. This CDR3 has 15 residues. CDR3: CASSLAWLYNHEQFF. CDR3 DNA sequence: TGTGCCAGCAGCTTAGCTTGGCTTTATAACCATGAGCAGTTCTTC.